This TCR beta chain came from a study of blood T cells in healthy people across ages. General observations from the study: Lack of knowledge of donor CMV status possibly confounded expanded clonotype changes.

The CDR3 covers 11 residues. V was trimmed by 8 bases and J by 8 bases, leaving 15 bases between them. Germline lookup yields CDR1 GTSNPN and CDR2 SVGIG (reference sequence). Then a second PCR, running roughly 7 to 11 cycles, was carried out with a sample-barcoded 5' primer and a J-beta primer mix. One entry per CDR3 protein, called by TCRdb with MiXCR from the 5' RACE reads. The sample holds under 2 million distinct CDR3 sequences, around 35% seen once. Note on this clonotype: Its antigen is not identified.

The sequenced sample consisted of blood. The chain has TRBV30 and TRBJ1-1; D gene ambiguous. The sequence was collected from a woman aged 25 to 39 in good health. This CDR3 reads CASLFRREAFF. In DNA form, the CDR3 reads TGTGCCAGCCTATTCAGGAGAGAAGCTTTCTTT.